This T cell receptor (beta chain) was observed in a study of blood T cell repertoires in COVID-19. CDR3 length: 14 residues. From germline, CDR1 is SGHKS and CDR2 YYEKEE (reference sequence). Trimming at V came to 4 bases and at J to 5 bases, leaving 5 bases not matched to a gene. Participants came from some 23 US areas, aged about 18 to 89 years. Cohorts were determined from participant-reported clinical history. Recovered status in Cohort 3 required two negative PCRs, clearance, or symptom resolution. Assay: immunoSEQ multiplex PCR; the TCRdb copy retains only in-frame clones and omits some. The sample consists of around 150,000 clones, roughly 87% of them appearing once.

The sequence derives from a man aged 50 to 60 who had recovered from COVID-19. V gene TRBV5-5 combines with J gene TRBJ2-7, with 11 bases fitting TRBD1. The sample consisted of PBMCs or T cells enriched from blood (not recorded which). CDR3 amino acids: CASSRDRGVHEQYF. The CDR3 nucleotides read TGTGCCAGCAGCCGGGACAGGGGGGTCCACGAGCAGTACTTC. Based on the CDR3 plus reference TRBV5-5 and TRBJ2-7, the full variable domain is DAGVTQSPTHLIKTRGQQVTLRCSPISGHKSVSWYQQVLGQGPQFIFQYYEKEERGRGNFPDRFSARQFPNYSSELNVNALLLGDSALYLCASSRDRGVHEQYFGPGTRLTVT.